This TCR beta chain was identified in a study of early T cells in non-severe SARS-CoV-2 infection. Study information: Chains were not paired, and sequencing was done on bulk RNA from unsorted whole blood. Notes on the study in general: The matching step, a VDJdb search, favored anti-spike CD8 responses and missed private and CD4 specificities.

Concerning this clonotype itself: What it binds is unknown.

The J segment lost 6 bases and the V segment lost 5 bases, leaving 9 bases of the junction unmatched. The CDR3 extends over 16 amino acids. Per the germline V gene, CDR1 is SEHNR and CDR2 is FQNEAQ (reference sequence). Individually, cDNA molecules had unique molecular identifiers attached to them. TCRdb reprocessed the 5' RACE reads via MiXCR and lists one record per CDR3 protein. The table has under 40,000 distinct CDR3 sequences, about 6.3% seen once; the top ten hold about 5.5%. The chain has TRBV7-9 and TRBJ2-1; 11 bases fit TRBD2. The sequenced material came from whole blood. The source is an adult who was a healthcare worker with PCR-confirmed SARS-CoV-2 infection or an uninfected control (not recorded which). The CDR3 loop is CASSSSGRAFRNEQFF. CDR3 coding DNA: TGTGCCAGCAGCAGTAGCGGGAGGGCCTTTCGCAATGAGCAGTTCTTC.